The 9 T cell receptor beta chains given below trace back to one sample, sequenced in a study of human T cells and chemical hapten exposure. TCRdb re-analysed the RACE reads in MiXCR, keeping a single row per CDR3 protein. The sample contains a few hundred thousand distinct CDR3 sequences, around 5% of which appear only once. This sample's time point: pre-sensitization, week 0. Stated treatment: therapeutic diphenylcyclopropenone sensitization with weekly scalp DPC. Source: whole blood, taken in connection with sensitization to the hapten diphenylcyclopropenone (DPC). All receptors derive from a woman in her late teens or twenties with alopecia areata. Some clones in this sample may be carry-over from other donors' samples.

The V and J genes are TRBV7-2 and TRBJ2-3, with D perhaps matching TRBD1 (7 bases). This CDR3 has 15 amino acids. V gave up 5 bases and J gave up 5 bases, with 17 bases separating them. Germline V gene data show CDR1 as SGHTA and CDR2 as FQGNSA. The CDR3 DNA sequence: TGTGCCAGCAGCCCTGACAGGGTGGGGGGAGATACGCAGTATTTT. Its protein is CASSPDRVGGDTQYF.

This clonotype was seen only a few times. V gene TRBV7-9 combines with J gene TRBJ2-7; D perhaps matches TRBD1 (6 bases). Germline CDR1 reads SEHNR; CDR2 reads FQNEAQ (reference sequence). The CDR3 totals 18 residues. The V gene lost 2 bases and the J gene lost 2 bases, with 22 bases spanning the gap. For the CDR3, the DNA is TGTGCCAGCAGCTTAAGGACAGCTAATCGGGCATTTACCTACGAGCAGTACTTC. Protein product: CASSLRTANRAFTYEQYF.

The J gene is TRBJ2-7, the V gene TRBV12-3 or TRBV12-4, with 10 nucleotides matching TRBD1. After removal of 6 bases from V and 3 bases from J, the junction contained 8 bases not matched to a gene. This CDR3 spans 15 amino acids. CDR3 amino acids: CASSLDRGQFYEQYF. The CDR3 region has the DNA TGTGCCAGCAGCCTTGACAGGGGGCAATTCTACGAGCAGTACTTC.

The table lists this clonotype with a few counts. The chain carries TRBV5-4 and TRBJ2-3, with 10 bases identical to TRBD2. CDR1 and CDR2 from the germline V gene are SGHNT and YYREEE (reference sequence). CDR3 length: 17 amino acids. V gave up 1 base and J gave up 1 base; unmatched junction bases: 6. CDR3 DNA sequence: TGTGCCAGCAGCTTGCGTCTAGCGGGGGATGGCACAGATACGCAGTATTTT. This sequence encodes CASSLRLAGDGTDTQYF.

This clonotype was seen many times. The rearrangement uses TRBV5-6 and TRBJ2-7; the match to TRBD1 covers 8 bases. V was clipped by 3 bases and J by 6 bases; unmatched bases: 2. This CDR3 comprises 12 residues. Germline values: CDR1 SGHDT, CDR2 YYEEEE. CDR3 coding DNA: TGTGCCAGCAGCTGGACAGGGCCCGAGCAGTACTTC. Encoded protein: CASSWTGPEQYF.

The V and J genes are TRBV20-1 and TRBJ2-2; maybe TRBD1 (6 bases). This CDR3 is 13 amino acids long. CDR1 and CDR2 (germline): DFQATT, SNEGSKA (reference sequence). V shed 6 bases and J shed 4 bases, with 12 bases lying between them. Here the CDR3 DNA reads TGCAGTGCCAATCTGACAGGCACCGGGGAGCTGTTTTTT. Translating it yields CSANLTGTGELFF.

This clonotype was counted many times. This sequence joins TRBV14 and TRBJ2-3, with D unresolved. Germline V gives CDR1 SGHDN, CDR2 FVKESK. There are 13 residues in the CDR3. V dropped 4 bases and J dropped 2 bases, with 7 bases sitting between them. CDR3 sequence reads: CASSPIITDTQYF. The CDR3 DNA reads as TGTGCCAGCAGCCCGATAATCACAGATACGCAGTATTTT.

This chain uses TRBV10-3 with TRBJ1-1; possibly TRBD1 for D (6 bases). V lost 6 bases to trimming and J lost 4 bases, with 15 bases between them. CDR1 and CDR2 (germline): ENHRY, SYGVKD. The CDR3 totals 14 residues. In DNA, the CDR3 is TGTGCCATCAGGGTACAGGGACGGAGCACTGAAGCTTTCTTT. It yields the protein CAIRVQGRSTEAFF.

This rearrangement joins TRBV7-2 to TRBJ2-3; D gene uncertain. The germline V and J ends were trimmed by 1 base and 4 bases, with 9 bases remaining between them. Germline lookup yields CDR1 SGHTA and CDR2 FQGNSA. CDR3 length: 14 residues. As DNA, the CDR3 is TGTGCCAGCAGCTTAGTGGTAGGCCCAGATACGCAGTATTTT. It codes for CASSLVVGPDTQYF.